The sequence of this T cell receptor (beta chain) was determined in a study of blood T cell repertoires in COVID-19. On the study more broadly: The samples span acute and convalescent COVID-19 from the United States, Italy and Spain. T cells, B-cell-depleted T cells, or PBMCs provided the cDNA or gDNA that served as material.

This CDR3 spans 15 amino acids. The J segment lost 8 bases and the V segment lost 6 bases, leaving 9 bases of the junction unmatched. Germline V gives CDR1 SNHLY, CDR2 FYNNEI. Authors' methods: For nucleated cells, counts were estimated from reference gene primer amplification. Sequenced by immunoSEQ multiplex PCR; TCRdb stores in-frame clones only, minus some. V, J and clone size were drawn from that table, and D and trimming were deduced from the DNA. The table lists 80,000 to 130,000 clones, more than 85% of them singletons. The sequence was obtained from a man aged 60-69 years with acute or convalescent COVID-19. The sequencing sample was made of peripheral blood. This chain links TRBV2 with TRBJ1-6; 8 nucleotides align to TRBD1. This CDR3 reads CASRDIRGLDSPLHF. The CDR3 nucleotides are TGTGCCAGCAGAGACATCAGGGGGCTGGATTCACCCCTCCACTTT.